Given below is one T cell receptor (beta chain) in context. A single record per CDR3 protein comes from TCRdb applying MiXCR to the RT-PCR reads. The profile covers 650,000 to 800,000 distinct CDR3 sequences, with approximately 15% appearing a single time and about 3.6% taken by the ten largest. Sample: memory CD4+ T cells from blood. This TCR was sampled from a female donor in good health, serving as a healthy control.

The chain's CDR3 is CAWSAGADQPQHF. In DNA, the CDR3 is TGTGCCTGGAGTGCAGGGGCCGATCAGCCCCAGCATTTT. The J gene is TRBJ1-5, the V gene TRBV30; D is possibly TRBD1 (6 bases). V lost 1 base and J 5 bases, leaving 9 bases between the germline ends. Germline assignment: CDR1 GTSNPN and CDR2 SVGIG (reference sequence). The CDR3 covers 13 residues.